The present T cell receptor (beta chain) was sequenced within a study of blood T cell repertoires in COVID-19. Study details: Recovered Cohort 3 donors showed two negative PCRs, clearance, or symptom resolution. Collection of acute and convalescent COVID-19 samples took place in the United States, Italy and Spain.

The CDR3 contains 15 residues. The germline gives CDR1 MNHEY, CDR2 SVGAGI. Participant age was about 18 to 89 years, and participants resided in approximately 25 US areas. The table came from immunoSEQ multiplex PCR; TCRdb's copy has only in-frame clones and leaves some out. The sample holds approximately 150,000 clones, roughly 84% seen once. The specimen was PBMCs or T cells enriched from blood (not recorded which). This sequence joins TRBV6-5 and TRBJ2-2, with D maybe TRBD2 (6 bases). This receptor was taken from a man aged 45-60 years in a cohort exposed to, infected with or recovered from COVID-19 (not recorded which). The CDR3 DNA reads TGTGCTCTCGATCGGAGGGCCGGGAGCACCGGGGAGCTGTTTTTT. Translating gives CALDRRAGSTGELFF.